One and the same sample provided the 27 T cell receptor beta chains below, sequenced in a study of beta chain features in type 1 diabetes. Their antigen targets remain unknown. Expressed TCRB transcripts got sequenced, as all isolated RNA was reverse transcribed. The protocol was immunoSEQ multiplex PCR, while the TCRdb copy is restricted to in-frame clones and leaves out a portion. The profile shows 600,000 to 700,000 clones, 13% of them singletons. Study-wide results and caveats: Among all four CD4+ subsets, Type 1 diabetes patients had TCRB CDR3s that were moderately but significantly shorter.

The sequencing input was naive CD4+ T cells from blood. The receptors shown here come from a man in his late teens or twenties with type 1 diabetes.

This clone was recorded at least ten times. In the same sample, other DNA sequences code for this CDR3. CDR3 in amino acids: CAWSGQGDQPQHF. The CDR3 nucleotides are TGTGCCTGGAGTGGACAGGGAGATCAGCCCCAGCATTTT. The rearrangement uses TRBV30 and TRBJ1-5, with 7 bases lining up with TRBD1. Looked up from germline, CDR1 is GTSNPN and CDR2 is SVGIG (reference sequence). With V trimmed by 1 base and J by 5 bases, 2 bases remained unmatched. The CDR3 loop spans 13 amino acids.

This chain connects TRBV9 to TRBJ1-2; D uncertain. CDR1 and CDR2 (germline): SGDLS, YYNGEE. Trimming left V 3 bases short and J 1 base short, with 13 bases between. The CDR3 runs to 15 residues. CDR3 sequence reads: CASSGSPGLNYGYTF. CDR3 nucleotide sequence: TGTGCCAGCAGCGGATCACCGGGCCTTAACTATGGCTACACCTTC.

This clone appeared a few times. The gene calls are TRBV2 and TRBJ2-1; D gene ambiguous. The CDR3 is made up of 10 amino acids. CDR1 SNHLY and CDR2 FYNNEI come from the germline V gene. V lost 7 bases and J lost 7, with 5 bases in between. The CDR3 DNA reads TGTGCCAGCACGTCGAATGAGCAGTTCTTC. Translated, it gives CASTSNEQFF.

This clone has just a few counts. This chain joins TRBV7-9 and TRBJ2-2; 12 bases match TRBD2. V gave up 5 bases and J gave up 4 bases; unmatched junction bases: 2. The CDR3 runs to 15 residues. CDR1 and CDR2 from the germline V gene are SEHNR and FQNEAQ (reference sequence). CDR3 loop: CASSPGLAGTGELFF. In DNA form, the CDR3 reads TGTGCCAGCAGCCCGGGACTAGCGGGCACCGGGGAGCTGTTTTTT. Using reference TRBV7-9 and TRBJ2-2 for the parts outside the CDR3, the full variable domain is DTGVSQNPRHKITKRGQNVTFRCDPISEHNRLYWYRQTLGQGPEFLTYFQNEAQLEKSRLLSDRFSAERPKGSFSTLEIQRTEQGDSAMYLCASSPGLAGTGELFFGEGSRLTVL.

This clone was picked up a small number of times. Here the CDR3 reads CASSEVGAIQETQYF. The CDR3 bases are TGTGCCAGCAGTGAAGTAGGGGCCATTCAAGAGACCCAGTACTTC. The rearrangement joins TRBV6-1 to TRBJ2-5, with D perhaps TRBD1 (5 bases). CDR1 is MNHNS, CDR2 SASEGT, per germline. The CDR3 is 15 residues long. The V end was cut by 1 base, the J end by 2 bases, with 11 bases between.

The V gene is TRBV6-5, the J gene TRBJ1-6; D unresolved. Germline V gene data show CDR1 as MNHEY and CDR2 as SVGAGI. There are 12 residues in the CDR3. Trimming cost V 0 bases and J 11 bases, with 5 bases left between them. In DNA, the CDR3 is TGTGCCAGCAGTTACTCTGGGACACCCCTCCACTTT. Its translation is CASSYSGTPLHF.

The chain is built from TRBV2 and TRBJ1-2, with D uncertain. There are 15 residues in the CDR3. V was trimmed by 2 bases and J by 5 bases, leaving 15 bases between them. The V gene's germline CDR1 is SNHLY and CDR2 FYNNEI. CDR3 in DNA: TGTGCCAGCAGTGAAACGGAGGGCCTCGCTTATGGCTACACCTTC. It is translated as CASSETEGLAYGYTF.

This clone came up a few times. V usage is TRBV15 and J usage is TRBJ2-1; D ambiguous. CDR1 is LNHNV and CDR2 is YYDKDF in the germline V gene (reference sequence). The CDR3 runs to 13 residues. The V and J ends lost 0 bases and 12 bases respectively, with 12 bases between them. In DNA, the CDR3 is TGTGCCACCAGCAGAGATCTGGCAGCCTTGCAGTTCTTC. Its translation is CATSRDLAALQFF.

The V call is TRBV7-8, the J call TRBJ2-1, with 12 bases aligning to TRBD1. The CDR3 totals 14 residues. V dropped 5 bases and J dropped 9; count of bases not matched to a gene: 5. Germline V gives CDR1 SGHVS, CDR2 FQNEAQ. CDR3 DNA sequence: TGTGCCAGCAGCCCGGGACAGGGGGCAGGTGAGCAGTTCTTC. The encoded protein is CASSPGQGAGEQFF.

The CDR3 sequence is CASSPKSGANVLTF. DNA for the CDR3: TGTGCCAGCAGCCCGAAGTCTGGGGCCAACGTCCTGACTTTC. The chain links TRBV9 to TRBJ2-6; the D is unclear. Germline values: CDR1 SGDLS, CDR2 YYNGEE. Trimming removed 4 bases from V and 1 base from J, with 6 bases in between. The CDR3 consists of 14 residues.

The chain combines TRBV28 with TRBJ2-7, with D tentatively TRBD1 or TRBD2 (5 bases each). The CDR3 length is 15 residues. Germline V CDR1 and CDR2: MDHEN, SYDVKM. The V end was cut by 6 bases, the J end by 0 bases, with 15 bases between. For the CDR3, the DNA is TGTGCCAGCAGGAGGGACCCCGAGAGCTCCTACGAGCAGTACTTC. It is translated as CASRRDPESSYEQYF.

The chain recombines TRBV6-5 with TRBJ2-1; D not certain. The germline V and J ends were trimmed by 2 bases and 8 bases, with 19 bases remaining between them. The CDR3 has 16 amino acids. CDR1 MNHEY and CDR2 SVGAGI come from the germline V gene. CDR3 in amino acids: CASSYGLGQVSYEQFF. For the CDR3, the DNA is TGTGCCAGCAGTTACGGTCTGGGCCAGGTTAGTTATGAGCAGTTCTTC.

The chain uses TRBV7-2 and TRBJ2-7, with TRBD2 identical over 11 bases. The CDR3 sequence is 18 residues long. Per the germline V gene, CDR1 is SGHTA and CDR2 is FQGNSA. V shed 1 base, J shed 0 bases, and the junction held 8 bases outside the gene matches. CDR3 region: CASSLDFRLAGISYEQYF. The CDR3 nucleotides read TGTGCCAGCAGCTTAGATTTTCGACTAGCGGGGATCTCCTACGAGCAGTACTTC.

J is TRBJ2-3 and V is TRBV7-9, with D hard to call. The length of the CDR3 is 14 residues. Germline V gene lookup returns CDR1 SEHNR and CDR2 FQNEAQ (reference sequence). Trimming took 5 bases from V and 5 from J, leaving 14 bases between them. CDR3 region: CASSIQLSLDTQYF. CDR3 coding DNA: TGTGCCAGCAGCATACAGTTGAGCTTAGATACGCAGTATTTT.

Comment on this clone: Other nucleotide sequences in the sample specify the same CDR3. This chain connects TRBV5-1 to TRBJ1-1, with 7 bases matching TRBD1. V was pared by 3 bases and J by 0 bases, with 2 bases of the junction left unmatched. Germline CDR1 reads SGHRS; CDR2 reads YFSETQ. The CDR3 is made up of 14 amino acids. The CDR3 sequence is CASSSTGLNTEAFF. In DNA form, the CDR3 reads TGCGCCAGCAGCTCGACAGGGCTGAACACTGAAGCTTTCTTT.

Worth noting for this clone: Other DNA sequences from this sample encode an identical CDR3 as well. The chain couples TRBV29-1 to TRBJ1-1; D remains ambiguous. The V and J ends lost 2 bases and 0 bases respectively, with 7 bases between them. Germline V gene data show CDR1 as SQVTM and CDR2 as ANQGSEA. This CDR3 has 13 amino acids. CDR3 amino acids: CSVELRLNTEAFF. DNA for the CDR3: TGCAGCGTTGAACTACGGCTGAACACTGAAGCTTTCTTT. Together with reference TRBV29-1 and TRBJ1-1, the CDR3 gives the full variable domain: SAVISQKPSRDICQRGTSLTIQCQVDSQVTMMFWYRQQPGQSLTLIATANQGSEATYESGFVIDKFPISRPNLTFSTLTVSNMSPEDSSIYLCSVELRLNTEAFFGQGTRLTVV.

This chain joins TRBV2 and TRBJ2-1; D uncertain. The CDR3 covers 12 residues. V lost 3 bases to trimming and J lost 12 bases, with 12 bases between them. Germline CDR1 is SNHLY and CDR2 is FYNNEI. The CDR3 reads CASSEEVFGQFF. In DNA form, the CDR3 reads TGTGCCAGCAGTGAGGAAGTTTTTGGGCAGTTCTTC.

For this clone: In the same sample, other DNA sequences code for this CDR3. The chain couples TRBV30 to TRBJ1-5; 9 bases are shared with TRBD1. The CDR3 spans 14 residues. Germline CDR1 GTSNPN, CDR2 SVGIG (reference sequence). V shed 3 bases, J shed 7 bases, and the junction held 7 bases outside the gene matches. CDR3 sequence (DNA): TGTGCCTGGAGCGAGGGACAGGGTGGCCAGCCCCAGCATTTT. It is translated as CAWSEGQGGQPQHF.

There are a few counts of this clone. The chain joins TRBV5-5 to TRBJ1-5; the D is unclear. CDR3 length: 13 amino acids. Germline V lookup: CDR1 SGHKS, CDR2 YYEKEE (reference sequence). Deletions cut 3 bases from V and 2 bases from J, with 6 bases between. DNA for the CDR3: TGTGCCAGCAGCTCCATGGGCAATCAGCCCCAGCATTTT. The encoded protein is CASSSMGNQPQHF.

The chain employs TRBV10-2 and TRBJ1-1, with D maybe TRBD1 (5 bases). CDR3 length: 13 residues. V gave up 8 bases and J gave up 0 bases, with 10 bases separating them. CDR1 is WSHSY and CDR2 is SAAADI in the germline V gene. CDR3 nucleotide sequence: TGCGCCAGCGTACAGGTCATGAACACTGAAGCTTTCTTT. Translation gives CASVQVMNTEAFF.

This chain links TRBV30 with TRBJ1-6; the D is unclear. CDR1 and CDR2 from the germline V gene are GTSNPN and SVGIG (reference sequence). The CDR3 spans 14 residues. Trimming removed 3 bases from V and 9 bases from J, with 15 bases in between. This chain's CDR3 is CAWSLQGRPSPLHF. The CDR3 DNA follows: TGTGCCTGGAGCCTCCAAGGGAGGCCTTCACCCCTCCACTTT.

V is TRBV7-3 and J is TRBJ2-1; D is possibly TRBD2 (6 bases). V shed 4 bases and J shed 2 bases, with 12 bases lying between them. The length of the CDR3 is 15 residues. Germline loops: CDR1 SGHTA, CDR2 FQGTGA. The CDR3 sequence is CASSWDSQPYNEQFF. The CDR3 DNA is TGTGCCAGCAGCTGGGACTCCCAACCCTACAATGAGCAGTTCTTC.

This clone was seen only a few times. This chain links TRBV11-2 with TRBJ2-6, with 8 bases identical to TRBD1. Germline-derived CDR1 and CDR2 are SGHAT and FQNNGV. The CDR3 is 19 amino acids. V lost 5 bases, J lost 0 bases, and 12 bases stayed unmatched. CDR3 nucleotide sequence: TGTGCCAGCAGCGCACGTCTCCGGGACAGGAGCTCTGGGGCCAACGTCCTGACTTTC. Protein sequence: CASSARLRDRSSGANVLTF.

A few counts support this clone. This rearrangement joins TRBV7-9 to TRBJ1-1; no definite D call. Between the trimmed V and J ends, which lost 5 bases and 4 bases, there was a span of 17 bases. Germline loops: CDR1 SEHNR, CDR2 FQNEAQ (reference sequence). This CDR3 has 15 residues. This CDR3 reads CASSPRQVVGTEAFF. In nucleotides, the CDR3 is TGTGCCAGCAGCCCCAGGCAGGTGGTGGGCACTGAAGCTTTCTTT.

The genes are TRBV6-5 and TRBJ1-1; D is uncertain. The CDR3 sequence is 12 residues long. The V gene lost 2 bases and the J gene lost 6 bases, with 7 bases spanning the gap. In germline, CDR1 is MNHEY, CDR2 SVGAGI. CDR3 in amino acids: CASSYGRSEAFF. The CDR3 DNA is TGTGCCAGCAGTTACGGTCGCTCTGAAGCTTTCTTT.

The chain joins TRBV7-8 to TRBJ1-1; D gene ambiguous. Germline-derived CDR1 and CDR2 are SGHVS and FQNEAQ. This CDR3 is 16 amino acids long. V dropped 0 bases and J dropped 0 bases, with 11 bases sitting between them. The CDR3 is CASSLANGMVNTEAFF. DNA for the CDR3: TGTGCCAGCAGCTTAGCGAATGGGATGGTGAACACTGAAGCTTTCTTT.

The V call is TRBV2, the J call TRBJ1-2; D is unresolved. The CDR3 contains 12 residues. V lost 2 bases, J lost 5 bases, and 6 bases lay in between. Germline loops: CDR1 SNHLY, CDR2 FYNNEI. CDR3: CASSELQYGYTF. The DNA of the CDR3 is TGTGCCAGCAGTGAATTGCAGTATGGCTACACCTTC.